These 9 T cell receptor beta chains originate from one sample sequenced in a study of long-term antiretroviral therapy in people with HIV. The immunoSEQ assay was v3.0, run at survey level. Using immunoSEQ multiplex PCR, the repertoire was profiled, and TCRdb retains in-frame clones only, with some absent. This table holds 40,000 or so clones, roughly 82% found once. The sample was unsorted PBMCs, taken 0.3 years after starting antiretroviral therapy. These receptors were taken from a man younger than 35 with HIV.

The sample holds one count of this clone. This sequence joins TRBV7-3 and TRBJ2-2, with 12 bases aligning to TRBD2. Germline CDR1 reads SGHTA; CDR2 reads FQGTGA. CDR3 size: 19 residues. V was pared by 3 bases and J by 0 bases, with 8 bases of the junction left unmatched. The CDR3 sequence: CASSFYLASGGANTGELFF. The CDR3 DNA sequence: TGTGCCAGCAGCTTTTACCTGGCTAGCGGGGGGGCGAACACCGGGGAGCTGTTTTTT.

CDR3 in DNA: TGTGCCAGCACGGACACTATCTCTGGGGCCAACGTCCTGACTTTC. Protein: CASTDTISGANVLTF. The genes are TRBV5-6 and TRBJ2-6; TRBD1 is a possible D gene (5 bases). V was shortened by 6 bases and J by 0 bases, with 10 bases between the two germline ends. This CDR3 spans 15 amino acids. Germline V gene data show CDR1 as SGHDT and CDR2 as YYEEEE.

This chain connects TRBV2 to TRBJ1-6; D ambiguous. Trimming cost V 4 bases and J 7 bases, with 11 bases left between them. This CDR3 has 14 residues. Germline V gene sequence: CDR1 SNHLY, CDR2 FYNNEI. CDR3 sequence: CASSVDGENSPLHF. The CDR3 DNA reads TGTGCCAGCAGTGTAGACGGAGAGAATTCACCCCTCCACTTT. Complete variable domain (other parts from reference TRBV2 and TRBJ1-6): EPEVTQTPSHQVTQMGQEVILRCVPISNHLYFYWYRQILGQKVEFLVSFYNNEISEKSEIFDDQFSVERPDGSNFTLKIRSTKLEDSAMYFCASSVDGENSPLHFGNGTRLTVT.

This rearrangement joins TRBV5-8 to TRBJ1-4, with D hard to call. CDR1 and CDR2 from the germline V gene are SGHTS and YDEGEE. This CDR3 is built from 16 residues. Trimming shortened V by 0 bases and J by 3 bases, and 12 bases separated the two germline ends. CDR3 loop: CASSLARGIANEKLFF. The CDR3 region has the DNA TGTGCCAGCAGCTTGGCGCGGGGAATAGCTAATGAAAAACTGTTTTTT.

This chain uses TRBV2 with TRBJ2-1; D possibly corresponds to TRBD1 (5 bases). Germline V gives CDR1 SNHLY, CDR2 FYNNEI. Trimming left V 7 bases short and J 8 bases short, with 12 bases between. This CDR3 comprises 12 residues. The CDR3 here is CASTPGFDEQFF. CDR3 nucleotide sequence: TGTGCCAGCACCCCAGGGTTCGATGAGCAGTTCTTC.

This clone was recorded once. The rearrangement joins TRBV28 to TRBJ2-2, with D maybe TRBD2 (8 bases). Germline CDR1 MDHEN, CDR2 SYDVKM. The CDR3 is 16 residues long. V lost 4 bases and J lost 5, with 17 bases in between. CDR3 in DNA: TGTGCCAGCAGTTCGCGGGGGGACAGACTAACCGGGGAGCTGTTTTTT. Protein sequence: CASSSRGDRLTGELFF.

V gene TRBV5-4 combines with J gene TRBJ2-7, with 10 bases matching TRBD1. Trimming removed 0 bases from V and 2 bases from J; junction bases left unmatched: 11. The CDR3 has 18 amino acids. Germline CDR1 SGHNT, CDR2 YYREEE (reference sequence). The CDR3 region has the DNA TGTGCCAGCAGCTTGGGGGCTTTTCCGGGACAGGGGACCTACGAGCAGTACTTC. This sequence encodes CASSLGAFPGQGTYEQYF.

This clone occurred once. The chain uses TRBV4-2 and TRBJ2-1, with D maybe TRBD2 (5 bases). There are 16 residues in the CDR3. Germline CDR1 and CDR2: LGHNA and YNFKEQ. Trimming stripped 0 bases from V and 3 bases from J, with 12 bases between. CDR3 region: CASSQEGNGNYNEQFF. CDR3 in DNA: TGTGCCAGCAGCCAAGAAGGAAACGGGAACTACAATGAGCAGTTCTTC.

The chain recombines TRBV5-5 with TRBJ2-5; D may be TRBD1 or TRBD2 (5 bases each). V lost 4 bases and J 2 bases, leaving 9 bases between the germline ends. The CDR3 spans 13 residues. Germline V lookup: CDR1 SGHKS, CDR2 YYEKEE (reference sequence). The DNA of the CDR3 is TGTGCCAGCAGCGGGGGAGCGCAAGAGACCCAGTACTTC. It codes for CASSGGAQETQYF.